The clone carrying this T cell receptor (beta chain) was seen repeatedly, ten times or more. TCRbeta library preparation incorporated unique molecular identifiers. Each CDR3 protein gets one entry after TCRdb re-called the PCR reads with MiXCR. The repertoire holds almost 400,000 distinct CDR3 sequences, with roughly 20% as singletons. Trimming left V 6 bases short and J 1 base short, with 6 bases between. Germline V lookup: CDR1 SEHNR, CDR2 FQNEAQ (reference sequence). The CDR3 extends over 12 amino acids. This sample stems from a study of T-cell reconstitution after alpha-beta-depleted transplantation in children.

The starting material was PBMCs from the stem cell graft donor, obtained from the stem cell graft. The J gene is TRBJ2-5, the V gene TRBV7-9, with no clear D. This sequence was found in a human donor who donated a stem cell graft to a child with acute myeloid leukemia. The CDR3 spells CASRGIQETQYF. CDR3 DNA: TGTGCCAGCAGGGGGATCCAAGAGACCCAGTACTTC.